This entry describes one T cell receptor (beta chain). Its antigen is still unknown. The input lacks base qualities; no much larger clone sits a single base away. One collaborating source in Seattle enrolled patients during active infection and followed them longitudinally through the course of disease. Collaborating institutions collected whole blood in K2EDTA tubes following their own protocols. For TCRbeta analysis, collaborator samples were shipped as frozen whole blood, as isolated PBMCs, or as DNA extracted from either sample type. These data belong to a study of blood T cell repertoires in COVID-19 (dated by TCRdb to 2018 to 2020). For context, the study as a whole: The collaborator samples originated in the United States, Italy and Spain and spanned the acute and convalescent phases of COVID-19. Deeply sampled blood TCRbeta repertoires from subjects exposed to, actively infected with, or recovered from COVID-19 were included in the dataset. The material from the prospective study consisted of cDNA or gDNA derived from T cells, B-cell-depleted T cells, or PBMCs. Sample metadata almost always included a de-identified subject ID, COVID-19 status, age in years and sex. HLA class I and class II types, where available, came from metadata supplied by the sample provider rather than from assay-based typing. Samples came from the ongoing ImmuneRACE study (first 160 participants) plus 1,254 subjects from 6 global collaborators. The repertoires were released in a freely available public database meant as a resource for research on the immune response to SARS-CoV-2.

TCRbeta CDR3 regions were amplified from genomic DNA using the immunoSEQ Assay, a bias-controlled multiplex PCR. On the authors' methods: The number of nucleated cells in each sample was estimated by amplification of reference gene primers within the assay. Sequence reads were collapsed and filtered to measure the absolute abundance of every unique TCRbeta CDR3 rearrangement. Productive Simpson clonality was computed per sample as the square root of Simpson's diversity index over productive rearrangements. Drawn from immuneACCESS, this table holds only the in-frame rearrangements with V and J called that TCRdb kept. Clones are partly lost; checked studies trace under half to an unresolved V gene and leave the rest unexplained. From that table come the V and J calls and clone size; the DNA was used to work out D and trimming. This sample lists some 150,000 clones; approximately 85% were detected once. Of the sample, 8% is held by the ten largest clones.

The paper as a whole reports these results and caveats: The quantity of clinical and demographic metadata differed by source and by participant and was supplied without curation.

The sequence derives from a woman aged 55 to 70 with COVID-19, enrolled during active disease. The sequencing input was peripheral blood.

In nucleotide form, the sequence is TGTGCCAGCAGCCAATGGTCGGGGGCAGATACGCAGTATTTT. This encodes CASSQWSGADTQYF. The sequence joins TRBV4-2 to TRBJ2-3; TRBD2 could be the D gene, as 6 bases match. The V end loses 2 bases and the J end loses 4 bases, and a stretch of 10 bases separates them. The CDR3 measures 14 amino acids from cysteine to phenylalanine. The read is trimmed to its CDR3 DNA, 42 bases read in frame from base 1. Via the germline V gene, CDR1 is LGHNA and CDR2 YNFKEQ.